The rows below give T cell receptor beta chains drawn from one sample of a study of blood T cell repertoires in COVID-19. Sequenced by immunoSEQ multiplex PCR; TCRdb stores in-frame clones only, minus some. The sample consists of about 400,000 clones, 80% to 90% of them appearing once. Source material: peripheral blood. These receptors originate from a woman aged 30 to 39 with active or convalescent COVID-19. CDR3s include the opening cysteine and the closing phenylalanine or tryptophan. D genes are given only for firm matches. Clone sizes are given selectively: once, few, many, or a class where the clone is expanded.

J gene: TRBJ1-2; D gene: -; clone size: once; V gene: TRBV6-5; CDR3 DNA: TGTGCCAGCAGTTACTCAGGGGGTGGCTACACCTTC; CDR3 protein: CASSYSGGGYTF
J gene: TRBJ2-3; D gene: -; clone size: -; V gene: TRBV21-1; CDR3 DNA: TGTGCCAGCAGCAGGGGCGGGAGGGCCCTCCCGCACACGCAGTATTTT; CDR3 protein: CASSRGGRALPHTQYF
J gene: TRBJ2-3; D gene: -; clone size: -; V gene: TRBV6-4; CDR3 DNA: TGTGCCAGCAGTGAATCAGGGGCGCAAGATACGCAGTATTTT; CDR3 protein: CASSESGAQDTQYF
J gene: TRBJ1-6; D gene: TRBD1; clone size: -; V gene: TRBV6-5; CDR3 DNA: TGTGCCAGCAGTTGGACAGGGAACATTGGGGATTCACCCCTCCACTTT; CDR3 protein: CASSWTGNIGDSPLHF
J gene: TRBJ1-3; D gene: -; clone size: -; V gene: TRBV30; CDR3 DNA: TGTGCCTGGAGGCCCCAGGGTTCTGGAAACACCATATATTTT; CDR3 protein: CAWRPQGSGNTIYF
J gene: TRBJ2-6; D gene: TRBD2; clone size: -; V gene: TRBV18; CDR3 DNA: TGTGCCAGCTCAGCGACTAGCGCTGGGGCCAACGTCCTGACTTTC; CDR3 protein: CASSATSAGANVLTF
J gene: TRBJ2-3; D gene: TRBD2; clone size: -; V gene: TRBV19; CDR3 DNA: TGTGCCAGTAGTATAGCTAGCGGGAGCTCAGATACGCAGTATTTT; CDR3 protein: CASSIASGSSDTQYF
J gene: TRBJ1-5; D gene: -; clone size: -; V gene: TRBV19; CDR3 DNA: TGTGCCAGTAGTAGGACAGATTATAGCAATCAGCCCCAGCATTTT; CDR3 protein: CASSRTDYSNQPQHF
J gene: TRBJ2-3; D gene: TRBD1; clone size: -; V gene: TRBV5-6; CDR3 DNA: TGTGCCAGCAGCTTTCAGGGGGCAGAAGATACGCAGTATTTT; CDR3 protein: CASSFQGAEDTQYF
J gene: TRBJ1-1; D gene: -; clone size: few; V gene: TRBV7-2; CDR3 DNA: TGTGCCAGCAGCTTGGGGCAAGACGGCACTGAAGCTTTCTTT; CDR3 protein: CASSLGQDGTEAFF
J gene: TRBJ1-1; D gene: -; clone size: -; V gene: TRBV9; CDR3 DNA: TGTGCCAGCAGCGTAGATGGGTTTCAGGGCACTGAAGCTTTCTTT; CDR3 protein: CASSVDGFQGTEAFF
J gene: TRBJ1-2; D gene: TRBD1; clone size: -; V gene: TRBV11-2; CDR3 DNA: TGTGCCAGCAGCCCACAACAGGGGGCGCTTGGCTACACCTTC; CDR3 protein: CASSPQQGALGYTF
J gene: TRBJ2-1; D gene: -; clone size: -; V gene: TRBV5-4; CDR3 DNA: TGTGCCAGCAGCTTGTCACTAGGGTACAATGAGCAGTTCTTC; CDR3 protein: CASSLSLGYNEQFF
J gene: TRBJ1-2; D gene: TRBD1; clone size: -; V gene: TRBV6-6; CDR3 DNA: TGTGCCAGCAGTCAACGTGGGACAGGGGCTAACTATGGCTACACCTTC; CDR3 protein: CASSQRGTGANYGYTF
J gene: TRBJ1-2; D gene: -; clone size: -; V gene: TRBV6-5; CDR3 DNA: TGTGCCAGCAGTTACCTGGGACACCTCTATGGCTACACCTTC; CDR3 protein: CASSYLGHLYGYTF
J gene: TRBJ2-7; D gene: TRBD2; clone size: -; V gene: TRBV18; CDR3 DNA: TGTGCCAGCTCACCGGAAACTAGCGGCGAGCAGTACTTC; CDR3 protein: CASSPETSGEQYF
J gene: TRBJ2-1; D gene: TRBD1; clone size: -; V gene: TRBV24-1; CDR3 DNA: TGTGCCACCAGTGATGGGGGACAGAAGTTAGCCTATGAGCAGTTCTTC; CDR3 protein: CATSDGGQKLAYEQFF
J gene: TRBJ2-7; D gene: -; clone size: once; V gene: TRBV11-1; CDR3 DNA: TGTGCCAGCAGCTTGTCGATGGCAGGGTTCCCATACTTC; CDR3 protein: CASSLSMAGFPYF
J gene: TRBJ2-7; D gene: -; clone size: few; V gene: TRBV27; CDR3 DNA: TGTGCCAGCAGTTACAGGGCCAACTCCTACGAGCAGTACTTC; CDR3 protein: CASSYRANSYEQYF
J gene: TRBJ2-1; D gene: TRBD2; clone size: -; V gene: TRBV4-1; CDR3 DNA: TGCGCCAGCACTCTAGCGGGGTTATACAATGAGCAGTTCTTC; CDR3 protein: CASTLAGLYNEQFF
J gene: TRBJ2-3; D gene: TRBD2; clone size: -; V gene: TRBV19; CDR3 DNA: TGTGCCAGTAAGGGTAGCGGGGGGACCACAGATACGCAGTATTTT; CDR3 protein: CASKGSGGTTDTQYF
J gene: TRBJ1-1; D gene: -; clone size: -; V gene: TRBV6-1; CDR3 DNA: TGTGCCAGCAGTGACGGAGGGATGAACACTGAAGCTTTCTTT; CDR3 protein: CASSDGGMNTEAFF
J gene: TRBJ2-7; D gene: -; clone size: few; V gene: TRBV18; CDR3 DNA: TGTGCCAGCTCAGAGACGGGCAGGGTGTCGGTCGAGCAGTACTTC; CDR3 protein: CASSETGRVSVEQYF
J gene: TRBJ1-2; D gene: TRBD1; clone size: -; V gene: TRBV3-1/TRBV3-2; CDR3 DNA: TGTGCCAGCAGCCAAGAGCCGACAGGGCGGCGTGGCTACACCTTC; CDR3 protein: CASSQEPTGRRGYTF
J gene: TRBJ1-2; D gene: -; clone size: -; V gene: TRBV6-4; CDR3 DNA: TGTGCCAGCAGTGTCTCTCCCTGGACGGGATATGGCTACACCTTC; CDR3 protein: CASSVSPWTGYGYTF
J gene: TRBJ1-4; D gene: -; clone size: -; V gene: TRBV4-1; CDR3 DNA: TGCGCCAGCAGCGACCCATTCGACCAGGGCGGAAAACTGTTTTTT; CDR3 protein: CASSDPFDQGGKLFF
J gene: TRBJ2-2; D gene: -; clone size: -; V gene: TRBV19; CDR3 DNA: TGTGCCAGTAGTACAGCCGGGGAGCTGTTTTTT; CDR3 protein: CASSTAGELFF
J gene: TRBJ2-1; D gene: -; clone size: -; V gene: TRBV30; CDR3 DNA: TGTGCCTGGAGTGTAATGGTAGGAGGGGAGCAGTTCTTC; CDR3 protein: CAWSVMVGGEQFF
J gene: TRBJ1-2; D gene: TRBD1; clone size: -; V gene: TRBV2; CDR3 DNA: TGTGCCAGACAGGGGGCGCAGGACTATGGCTACACCTTC; CDR3 protein: CARQGAQDYGYTF
J gene: TRBJ2-7; D gene: TRBD2; clone size: few; V gene: TRBV4-2; CDR3 DNA: TGTGCCAGCAGCCAACGACTGAGTACTAGCGGGGGGACCTACGAGCAGTACTTC; CDR3 protein: CASSQRLSTSGGTYEQYF
J gene: TRBJ2-7; D gene: TRBD2; clone size: -; V gene: TRBV4-2; CDR3 DNA: TGTGCCAGCAGCCCCCCCGAGCGGGAGAGCTACGAGCAGTACTTC; CDR3 protein: CASSPPERESYEQYF
J gene: TRBJ2-7; D gene: TRBD2; clone size: -; V gene: TRBV28; CDR3 DNA: TGTGCCAGCATATCGGGAGGGAACGAGCAGTACTTC; CDR3 protein: CASISGGNEQYF
J gene: TRBJ2-5; D gene: TRBD1; clone size: -; V gene: TRBV14; CDR3 DNA: TGTGCCAGCAGACCTACCGGGACAGAAGAAAGATTAACGGAGACCCAGTACTTC; CDR3 protein: CASRPTGTEERLTETQYF
J gene: TRBJ1-2; D gene: -; clone size: -; V gene: TRBV5-5; CDR3 DNA: TGTGCCAGCAGCTTGGAAACGGAGCTTAAATATGGCTACACCTTC; CDR3 protein: CASSLETELKYGYTF
J gene: TRBJ2-7; D gene: -; clone size: -; V gene: TRBV7-9; CDR3 DNA: TGTGCCAGCAGCTTAGCCCCGGGTTCCGAGCAGTACTTC; CDR3 protein: CASSLAPGSEQYF
J gene: TRBJ1-4; D gene: -; clone size: -; V gene: TRBV5-1; CDR3 DNA: TGCGCCAGCAGCTTCGGCAGACAGAGCCCTAATGAAAAACTGTTTTTT; CDR3 protein: CASSFGRQSPNEKLFF
J gene: TRBJ1-1; D gene: -; clone size: few; V gene: TRBV10-3; CDR3 DNA: TGTGCCATCAGACAGAACACTGAAGCTTTCTTT; CDR3 protein: CAIRQNTEAFF
J gene: TRBJ1-1; D gene: TRBD1; clone size: -; V gene: TRBV10-3; CDR3 DNA: TGTGCCATCAGTGGTGGGGACAGGGGGTTCACTGAAGCTTTCTTT; CDR3 protein: CAISGGDRGFTEAFF
J gene: TRBJ2-2; D gene: -; clone size: -; V gene: TRBV30; CDR3 DNA: TGTGCCTGGAGTGTCTTAGGTCGGGGAGTTCCGAACACCGGGGAGCTGTTTTTT; CDR3 protein: CAWSVLGRGVPNTGELFF
J gene: TRBJ2-7; D gene: -; clone size: -; V gene: TRBV15; CDR3 DNA: TGTGCCACCAGCGCCGGGATAGGTGCCGAGCAGTACTTC; CDR3 protein: CATSAGIGAEQYF
J gene: TRBJ1-2; D gene: TRBD1; clone size: -; V gene: TRBV7-8; CDR3 DNA: TGTGCCAGCAGCTTAGGCAGGGGGGCCGGGGACACCTTC; CDR3 protein: CASSLGRGAGDTF
J gene: TRBJ1-1; D gene: TRBD1; clone size: -; V gene: TRBV6-5; CDR3 DNA: TGTGCCAGCAGGGACGGACAGGTGCCGAGTTTT; CDR3 protein: CASRDGQVPSF
J gene: TRBJ2-7; D gene: TRBD2; clone size: -; V gene: TRBV19; CDR3 DNA: TGTGCCAGTAGTACCCCTCAGGGACTAGCGGGACTCGCATACGAGCAGTACTTC; CDR3 protein: CASSTPQGLAGLAYEQYF
J gene: TRBJ2-3; D gene: TRBD2; clone size: once; V gene: TRBV10-1; CDR3 DNA: TGCGCCAGCAGTCTGAGCGGGGATATCACAGATACGCAGTATTTT; CDR3 protein: CASSLSGDITDTQYF
J gene: TRBJ2-7; D gene: TRBD1; clone size: -; V gene: TRBV6-5; CDR3 DNA: TGTGCCAGCACTACAGGGGGCCCCTCCCCCTACGAGCAGTACTTC; CDR3 protein: CASTTGGPSPYEQYF
J gene: TRBJ1-1; D gene: -; clone size: few; V gene: TRBV5-1; CDR3 DNA: TGCGCCAGCAGCCAACCCACAGGGAACACTGAAGCTTTCTTT; CDR3 protein: CASSQPTGNTEAFF
J gene: TRBJ2-4; D gene: -; clone size: -; V gene: TRBV2; CDR3 DNA: TGTGCCAGCAGTGAATCTGGCAGTCTAGTATCAAGAGCCAAAAACATTCAGTACTTC; CDR3 protein: CASSESGSLVSRAKNIQYF
J gene: TRBJ1-5; D gene: -; clone size: -; V gene: TRBV9; CDR3 DNA: TGTGCCAGCAGCGCGGGGGGGGCTGGCAATCAGCCCCAGCATTTT; CDR3 protein: CASSAGGAGNQPQHF
J gene: TRBJ2-1; D gene: -; clone size: -; V gene: TRBV10-2; CDR3 DNA: TGCGCCAGCAGGGAGACTAGCTACAATGAGCAGTTCTTC; CDR3 protein: CASRETSYNEQFF
J gene: TRBJ1-2; D gene: -; clone size: -; V gene: TRBV2; CDR3 DNA: TGTGCCAGCGTGGGCCTACACTATGGCTACACCTTC; CDR3 protein: CASVGLHYGYTF
J gene: TRBJ1-6; D gene: TRBD1; clone size: once; V gene: TRBV4-1; CDR3 DNA: TGCGCCAGCAGCCAAGCTAATTTCATTGGGACAGGGGATTCACCCCTCCACTTT; CDR3 protein: CASSQANFIGTGDSPLHF
J gene: TRBJ1-5; D gene: -; clone size: -; V gene: TRBV6-1; CDR3 DNA: TGTGCCAGCAGTGAAAGGGGTTGGAATCAGCCCCAGCATTTT; CDR3 protein: CASSERGWNQPQHF
J gene: TRBJ1-2; D gene: TRBD1; clone size: -; V gene: TRBV5-1; CDR3 DNA: TGCGCCAGCACCCGGACAGGGGGATATGGCTACACCTTC; CDR3 protein: CASTRTGGYGYTF
J gene: TRBJ1-1; D gene: -; clone size: -; V gene: TRBV2; CDR3 DNA: TGTGCCAGCAGTGACCCCGGTGGGGAAGGAGGTTTGACTGAAGCTTTCTTT; CDR3 protein: CASSDPGGEGGLTEAFF
J gene: TRBJ1-2; D gene: TRBD1; clone size: -; V gene: TRBV30; CDR3 DNA: TGTGCCTGGATCTTGACAGGGGTCATGCATGGCTACACCTTC; CDR3 protein: CAWILTGVMHGYTF